This is a list of T cell receptor beta chains from one sample in a study of blood T cell repertoires in COVID-19. Only in-frame clones appear in the TCRdb table, and some are missing; sequencing was by immunoSEQ multiplex PCR. Of under 300,000 clones detected, roughly nine tenths appear once; the ten largest clones hold roughly 4.5%. What was sequenced was peripheral blood. These receptors all come from a woman aged 35 to 49 who had recovered from COVID-19. Both conserved end residues are part of each CDR3. The D gene is left open where the match is weak. A row's size may be missing; if present it is once, few, many or a size class.

D: NA; V: TRBV29-1; size: NA; J: TRBJ1-1; CDR3: CSAALQHNTEAFF; DNA: TGCAGCGCCGCCTTACAGCATAACACTGAAGCTTTCTTT
D: NA; V: TRBV5-1; size: NA; J: TRBJ1-1; CDR3: CASSLIQNTEAFF; DNA: TGCGCCAGCAGCTTAATCCAGAACACTGAAGCTTTCTTT
D: NA; V: TRBV24-1; size: NA; J: TRBJ2-7; CDR3: CATSDPGHGTYEQYF; DNA: TGTGCCACCAGTGATCCGGGACATGGAACCTACGAGCAGTACTTC
D: NA; V: TRBV10-1; size: NA; J: TRBJ2-3; CDR3: CASSGAPEEDTQYF; DNA: TGCGCCAGCAGTGGCGCGCCGGAGGAAGATACGCAGTATTTT
D: TRBD1; V: TRBV13; size: NA; J: TRBJ1-2; CDR3: CASSYNRGSGGYTF; DNA: TGTGCCAGCAGCTACAACAGGGGATCTGGGGGCTACACCTTC
D: TRBD2; V: TRBV7-9; size: NA; J: TRBJ2-3; CDR3: CASSLAPAGGLTDTQYF; DNA: TGTGCCAGCAGCTTAGCCCCAGCGGGGGGGCTCACAGATACGCAGTATTTT
D: NA; V: TRBV12-5; size: NA; J: TRBJ2-3; CDR3: CASGLTSTDTQYF; DNA: TGTGCTAGTGGTTTAACTAGCACAGATACGCAGTATTTT
D: TRBD1; V: TRBV27; size: NA; J: TRBJ2-7; CDR3: CASSLSGRGHSNTYEQYF; DNA: TGTGCCAGCAGTTTATCGGGCAGGGGGCACTCCAACACCTACGAGCAGTACTTC
D: TRBD2; V: TRBV6-6; size: NA; J: TRBJ2-7; CDR3: CASRSREGEQYF; DNA: TGTGCCAGCAGGTCCAGGGAGGGAGAGCAGTACTTC
D: NA; V: TRBV28; size: NA; J: TRBJ1-2; CDR3: CASSFTVAGYTF; DNA: TGTGCCAGCAGTTTTACCGTGGCCGGCTACACCTTC
D: NA; V: TRBV6-5; size: NA; J: TRBJ1-5; CDR3: CASSPREDQPQHF; DNA: TGTGCCAGCAGTCCAAGGGAGGATCAGCCCCAGCATTTT
D: TRBD2; V: TRBV9; size: NA; J: TRBJ2-5; CDR3: CASSEGLAGAGETQYF; DNA: TGTGCCAGCAGCGAGGGACTAGCGGGAGCGGGTGAGACCCAGTACTTC
D: NA; V: TRBV28; size: once; J: TRBJ1-1; CDR3: CASSLDARVEAFF; DNA: TGTGCCAGCAGTTTAGATGCGCGGGTGGAAGCTTTCTTT
D: TRBD1; V: TRBV29-1; size: NA; J: TRBJ2-7; CDR3: CSVERDRGYEQYF; DNA: TGCAGCGTTGAACGGGACAGGGGCTACGAGCAGTACTTC
D: NA; V: TRBV9; size: NA; J: TRBJ2-1; CDR3: CASSVGPGSMDEQFF; DNA: TGTGCCAGCAGCGTAGGTCCAGGGTCGATGGATGAGCAGTTCTTC
D: TRBD2; V: TRBV19; size: NA; J: TRBJ2-5; CDR3: CASTPSPGGETQYF; DNA: TGTGCCAGTACCCCTTCCCCGGGGGGGGAGACCCAGTACTTC
D: NA; V: TRBV11-3; size: NA; J: TRBJ2-7; CDR3: CASSFGGTYEQYF; DNA: TGTGCCAGCAGCTTCGGGGGTACCTACGAGCAGTACTTC
D: NA; V: TRBV7-6; size: NA; J: TRBJ1-4; CDR3: CASSLEVAATNEKLFF; DNA: TGTGCCAGCAGCTTAGAGGTAGCAGCAACTAATGAAAAACTGTTTTTT
D: NA; V: TRBV7-9; size: NA; J: TRBJ2-5; CDR3: CASQETVQETQYF; DNA: TGTGCCAGCCAGGAAACGGTACAAGAGACCCAGTACTTC
D: NA; V: TRBV19; size: NA; J: TRBJ2-1; CDR3: CASSSRGSYNEQFF; DNA: TGTGCCAGTAGTTCTCGGGGCTCCTACAATGAGCAGTTCTTC
D: TRBD1; V: TRBV7-9; size: NA; J: TRBJ1-5; CDR3: CASSATGDQPQHF; DNA: TGTGCCAGCAGCGCGACAGGGGATCAGCCCCAGCATTTT
D: TRBD1; V: TRBV3-1/TRBV3-2; size: NA; J: TRBJ1-1; CDR3: CASSQSGTGAKKAFF; DNA: TGTGCCAGCAGCCAATCGGGGACAGGGGCGAAAAAAGCTTTCTTT
D: NA; V: TRBV3-1/TRBV3-2; size: NA; J: TRBJ2-2; CDR3: CASSRGTAEQAGELFF; DNA: TGTGCCAGCAGTCGGGGGACGGCTGAACAAGCCGGGGAGCTGTTTTTT
D: TRBD2; V: TRBV5-1; size: once; J: TRBJ2-1; CDR3: CASSLELAGGYNEQFF; DNA: TGCGCCAGCAGCTTGGAACTAGCGGGTGGCTACAATGAGCAGTTCTTC
D: TRBD2; V: TRBV5-1; size: NA; J: TRBJ2-2; CDR3: CASSLGTSRRELFF; DNA: TGCGCCAGCAGCTTAGGGACTAGCAGGAGGGAGCTGTTTTTT
D: NA; V: TRBV18; size: NA; J: TRBJ1-1; CDR3: CASSPMRDTEAFF; DNA: TGTGCCAGCTCACCAATGAGGGACACTGAAGCTTTCTTT
D: TRBD1; V: TRBV15; size: NA; J: TRBJ2-5; CDR3: CATSKVYDRGRETQYF; DNA: TGTGCCACCAGCAAGGTCTACGACAGGGGGCGAGAGACCCAGTACTTC
D: NA; V: TRBV18; size: once; J: TRBJ2-2; CDR3: CASSPRQFSENTGELFF; DNA: TGTGCCAGCTCACCTCGACAGTTTTCGGAGAACACCGGGGAGCTGTTTTTT
D: TRBD1; V: TRBV10-3; size: NA; J: TRBJ2-7; CDR3: CAITPTGGLYEQYF; DNA: TGTGCCATCACCCCGACAGGGGGCTTGTACGAGCAGTACTTC
D: NA; V: TRBV28; size: NA; J: TRBJ1-2; CDR3: CASRRPSGTNYGYTF; DNA: TGTGCCAGCAGACGTCCCTCCGGGACTAACTATGGCTACACCTTC
D: NA; V: TRBV6-5; size: NA; J: TRBJ2-3; CDR3: CASSFGSSGYGDTQYF; DNA: TGTGCCAGCAGTTTCGGATCGTCGGGGTATGGCGATACGCAGTATTTT
D: NA; V: TRBV30; size: NA; J: TRBJ1-1; CDR3: CAWSSLGRSTEAFF; DNA: TGTGCCTGGAGCTCCTTAGGGAGGTCCACTGAAGCTTTCTTT
D: TRBD2; V: TRBV28; size: few; J: TRBJ2-1; CDR3: CASSLTSGGVNEQFF; DNA: TGTGCCAGCAGTTTAACTAGCGGGGGTGTCAATGAGCAGTTCTTC
D: TRBD2; V: TRBV24-1; size: NA; J: TRBJ2-1; CDR3: CATSDFGGRGYNEQFF; DNA: TGTGCCACCAGTGATTTCGGCGGGAGGGGGTACAATGAGCAGTTCTTC
D: NA; V: TRBV9; size: NA; J: TRBJ1-1; CDR3: CASSADTGNTEAFF; DNA: TGTGCCAGCAGCGCTGATACAGGGAACACTGAAGCTTTCTTT
D: NA; V: TRBV5-1; size: few; J: TRBJ2-3; CDR3: CASSLGEGTDTQYF; DNA: TGCGCCAGCAGCTTGGGTGAGGGCACAGATACGCAGTATTTT
D: TRBD1; V: TRBV5-1; size: NA; J: TRBJ2-2; CDR3: CASSAGQGNTGELFF; DNA: TGCGCCAGCAGCGCGGGACAGGGGAACACCGGGGAGCTGTTTTTT
D: NA; V: TRBV19; size: NA; J: TRBJ1-1; CDR3: CASSIGRGLDTEAFF; DNA: TGTGCCAGTAGTATAGGCCGAGGGTTGGACACTGAAGCTTTCTTT
D: TRBD1; V: TRBV19; size: NA; J: TRBJ1-1; CDR3: CASSPVGRQGVAFF; DNA: TGTGCCAGTAGCCCGGTCGGACGACAGGGGGTAGCTTTCTTT
D: NA; V: TRBV10-2; size: NA; J: TRBJ1-5; CDR3: CASSRATGGDQPQHF; DNA: TGCGCCAGCAGCCGGGCCACGGGAGGAGATCAGCCCCAGCATTTT
D: TRBD1; V: TRBV5-1; size: NA; J: TRBJ1-1; CDR3: CASSTGTAMNTEAFF; DNA: TGCGCCAGCAGCACCGGGACAGCCATGAACACTGAAGCTTTCTTT
D: NA; V: TRBV12-5; size: NA; J: TRBJ2-2; CDR3: CASGLVVGKGTGELFF; DNA: TGTGCTAGTGGTTTGGTTGTAGGGAAGGGGACCGGGGAGCTGTTTTTT
D: TRBD2; V: TRBV2; size: once; J: TRBJ2-1; CDR3: CASSKVGFRTSGNNEQFF; DNA: TGTGCCAGCAGTAAGGTCGGATTCAGGACTAGCGGAAACAATGAGCAGTTCTTC
D: NA; V: TRBV5-4; size: NA; J: TRBJ2-5; CDR3: CASSLDPGLEETQYF; DNA: TGTGCCAGCAGCTTGGATCCAGGGTTGGAGGAGACCCAGTACTTC
D: NA; V: TRBV13; size: NA; J: TRBJ1-6; CDR3: CASRFDRAPLHF; DNA: TGTGCCAGCAGATTTGACCGGGCACCCCTCCACTTT